This TCR beta chain appears in the sequencing data of a study of T cell changes during pregnancy in multiple sclerosis. Measured with immunoSEQ multiplex PCR; TCRdb has only the in-frame clones, and not every one. Among fewer than 85,000 clones listed, approximately 90% were seen once. The CDR3 is made up of 13 amino acids. The V segment lost 1 base and the J segment 11 bases; nucleotides outside the gene matches: 9. Germline V lookup: CDR1 SQVTM, CDR2 ANQGSEA. The clonotype comes from a female donor in good health, enrolled as a control in a pregnancy study. Specimen: peripheral blood, collected in the first trimester of pregnancy. The chain employs TRBV29-1 and TRBJ1-1; 8 bases are a match to TRBD1. The CDR3 bases are TGCAGCGTTGAAGCCCACCTACAGGGGGACGCTTTCTTT. The encoded protein is CSVEAHLQGDAFF.